The rows below give T cell receptor beta chains drawn from one sample of a study of T cell responses to AZD1222 COVID-19 vaccine. Repertoires were generated with immunoSEQ multiplex PCR, while TCRdb's copy carries only in-frame clones and drops some. The sample consists of about 50,000 clones, around 80% of them appearing once. Sequencing was performed on peripheral blood, taken 28 days after the second AZD1222 dose. The receptor source for this set is an adult who received the AZD1222 COVID-19 vaccine. CDR3s include the opening cysteine and the closing phenylalanine or tryptophan. D genes are given only for firm matches. For some rows the clone size is stated as once, few or many, or as a class when expanded; others skip it.

TRBJ2-5 | few | TRBV9 | TRBD2 | CASSVVGGGGETQYF | TGTGCCAGCAGCGTAGTCGGAGGCGGGGGTGAGACCCAGTACTTC
TRBJ1-5 | once | TRBV6-5 | - | CASSFSGDTHQPQHF | TGTGCCAGCAGTTTTAGTGGAGACACTCATCAGCCCCAGCATTTT
TRBJ2-5 | - | TRBV14 | - | CASSRDDRPWTQYF | TGTGCCAGCAGCCGAGATGACAGGCCGTGGACCCAGTACTTC
TRBJ2-5 | - | TRBV28 | - | CASSRGAKYF | TGTGCCAGCAGCAGGGGGGCCAAGTACTTC
TRBJ2-1 | - | TRBV7-2 | - | CASSFGGSYNEQFF | TGTGCCAGCAGCTTCGGAGGATCCTACAATGAGCAGTTCTTC
TRBJ2-5 | - | TRBV19 | - | CASSALGQTLGETQYF | TGTGCCAGTAGCGCACTTGGCCAGACCCTCGGGGAGACCCAGTACTTC
TRBJ2-7 | few | TRBV28 | TRBD1 | CASTVGDRVYEQYF | TGTGCCAGCACCGTAGGGGACAGGGTCTACGAGCAGTACTTC
TRBJ1-4 | - | TRBV6-5 | - | CASSLTGGREKLFF | TGTGCCAGCAGCCTCACTGGGGGACGAGAAAAACTGTTTTTT
TRBJ1-5 | - | TRBV19 | - | CASSIGQVYQPQHF | TGTGCCAGTAGTATAGGGCAAGTCTATCAGCCCCAGCATTTT
TRBJ2-7 | - | TRBV2 | - | CASAEIGRAYEQYF | TGTGCCAGCGCGGAGATCGGTCGGGCATACGAGCAGTACTTC
TRBJ1-5 | - | TRBV10-3 | - | CAISEAGSNQPQHF | TGTGCCATCAGTGAGGCAGGGTCCAATCAGCCCCAGCATTTT
TRBJ1-5 | once | TRBV19 | - | CASVLIHGGNQPQHF | TGTGCCAGCGTCCTGATACATGGTGGCAATCAGCCCCAGCATTTT
TRBJ1-1 | - | TRBV5-1 | - | CASSATGTLGTEAFF | TGCGCCAGCAGCGCAACCGGGACCCTCGGCACTGAAGCTTTCTTT
TRBJ2-5 | - | TRBV5-1 | TRBD2 | CASSSWTSGRGEETQYF | TGCGCCAGCAGCTCCTGGACTAGCGGGAGAGGGGAAGAGACCCAGTACTTC
TRBJ2-3 | - | TRBV5-4 | - | CASSLAPQDTQYF | TGTGCCAGCAGCTTGGCACCCCAAGATACGCAGTATTTT
TRBJ1-3 | - | TRBV19 | - | CASTYRASGNTIYF | TGTGCCAGTACCTACAGGGCCTCTGGAAACACCATATATTTT
TRBJ1-6 | once | TRBV28 | - | CASSLIGRSPLHF | TGTGCCAGCAGTTTAATTGGGCGTTCACCCCTCCACTTT
TRBJ2-1 | once | TRBV5-6 | - | CASSSLNTGNEQFF | TGTGCCAGCAGCTCCCTTAACACGGGGAATGAGCAGTTCTTC
TRBJ1-1 | once | TRBV11-3 | - | CASSATGRGTEAFF | TGTGCCAGCAGCGCGACAGGACGGGGCACTGAAGCTTTCTTT
TRBJ2-5 | - | TRBV7-2 | - | CASTFDRQETQYF | TGTGCCAGCACATTCGACAGGCAAGAGACCCAGTACTTC
TRBJ1-1 | once | TRBV6-6 | TRBD1 | CASSRPRRQGRDTEAFF | TGTGCCAGCAGTCGCCCCCGAAGACAGGGAAGGGACACTGAAGCTTTCTTT
TRBJ2-3 | - | TRBV15 | - | CATSRDLVDTQYF | TGTGCCACCAGCAGAGATCTAGTAGATACGCAGTATTTT
TRBJ1-1 | - | TRBV3-1/TRBV3-2 | TRBD1 | CASSQDLSGQGPAAFF | TGTGCCAGCAGCCAAGATCTATCAGGACAGGGTCCGGCAGCTTTCTTT
TRBJ1-1 | - | TRBV5-1 | - | CATAERGGTEAFF | TGCGCCACCGCCGAGAGGGGGGGCACTGAAGCTTTCTTT
TRBJ1-4 | few | TRBV7-9 | - | CASSLGLATNEKLFF | TGTGCCAGCAGCTTAGGGCTTGCAACTAATGAAAAACTGTTTTTT
TRBJ2-1 | - | TRBV7-6 | - | CASSLSYNEQFF | TGTGCCAGCAGCTTATCTTACAATGAGCAGTTCTTC
TRBJ2-1 | - | TRBV7-9 | - | CASSSEVADSYNEQFF | TGTGCCAGCAGCTCCGAAGTAGCGGACTCCTACAATGAGCAGTTCTTC
TRBJ2-7 | few | TRBV2 | TRBD2 | CAIRTSGGYEQYF | TGTGCCATCCGGACTAGCGGGGGATACGAGCAGTACTTC
TRBJ1-5 | once | TRBV7-9 | - | CASSLLRDQPQHF | TGTGCCAGCAGCTTATTGAGGGATCAGCCCCAGCATTTT
TRBJ1-5 | - | TRBV7-3 | - | CASSLDSNQPQHF | TGTGCCAGCAGCTTGGATAGCAATCAGCCCCAGCATTTT
TRBJ1-4 | - | TRBV6-5 | - | CASKSQEKLFF | TGTGCCAGCAAAAGCCAGGAAAAACTGTTTTTT
TRBJ2-3 | - | TRBV18 | - | CASSPWEGPDTQYF | TGTGCCAGCTCACCCTGGGAAGGACCAGATACGCAGTATTTT
TRBJ1-1 | few | TRBV19 | - | CASSISRRTEAFF | TGTGCCAGTAGTATAAGCCGTCGGACTGAAGCTTTCTTT
TRBJ2-4 | - | TRBV20-1 | - | CSASGMLLAKNIQYF | TGCAGTGCTAGTGGGATGCTACTAGCCAAAAACATTCAGTACTTC
TRBJ2-7 | once | TRBV15 | - | CATSRQGDSYEQYF | TGTGCCACCAGCAGACAAGGGGACTCCTACGAGCAGTACTTC
TRBJ1-5 | - | TRBV2 | - | CASRRAELSNQPQHF | TGTGCCAGCAGAAGGGCGGAGCTAAGCAATCAGCCCCAGCATTTT
TRBJ1-5 | - | TRBV6-2/TRBV6-3 | TRBD1 | CASSLTGSLFNQPQHF | TGTGCCAGCAGCCTGACAGGGTCCCTCTTCAATCAGCCCCAGCATTTT
TRBJ1-1 | - | TRBV28 | - | CACTGSNTEAFF | TGTGCCTGCACAGGGTCAAACACTGAAGCTTTCTTT
TRBJ2-5 | - | TRBV27 | TRBD1 | CASSLRTGSFETQYF | TGTGCCAGCAGTCTGAGGACAGGGAGTTTCGAGACCCAGTACTTC
TRBJ2-2 | - | TRBV7-2 | - | CASSLVGQHTGELFF | TGTGCCAGCAGCTTAGTGGGGCAGCACACCGGGGAGCTGTTTTTT
TRBJ1-4 | - | TRBV11-2 | - | CASSFNDGTLEKLFF | TGTGCCAGCAGCTTTAATGACGGGACCCTTGAAAAACTGTTTTTT
TRBJ2-1 | once | TRBV7-3 | TRBD2 | CASSLITGGEQFF | TGTGCCAGCAGCTTAATAACGGGAGGTGAGCAGTTCTTC
TRBJ1-2 | few | TRBV19 | - | CASIHGGEGYGYTF | TGTGCCAGTATCCACGGCGGGGAAGGGTATGGCTACACCTTC
TRBJ1-2 | - | TRBV10-2 | - | CASSESMTNYGYTF | TGCGCCAGCAGTGAGAGTATGACTAACTATGGCTACACCTTC
TRBJ1-1 | - | TRBV25-1 | - | CASSERRNTEAFF | TGTGCCAGCAGTGAAAGGAGGAACACTGAAGCTTTCTTT
TRBJ1-4 | once | TRBV13 | - | CASSLTKARGANEKLFF | TGTGCCAGCAGCTTAACAAAGGCGAGGGGAGCAAATGAAAAACTGTTTTTT
TRBJ2-5 | - | TRBV19 | - | CASSNRQAAQETQYF | TGTGCCAGTAGTAACCGACAGGCAGCACAAGAGACCCAGTACTTC
TRBJ2-3 | - | TRBV27 | TRBD2 | CASSFLSGRGSTDTQYF | TGTGCCAGCAGTTTCCTCAGCGGGAGGGGGAGCACAGATACGCAGTATTTT
TRBJ1-5 | - | TRBV6-2/TRBV6-3 | - | CASSYPAGGRSDQPQHF | TGTGCCAGCAGTTACCCCGCGGGGGGGCGCAGTGATCAGCCCCAGCATTTT
TRBJ2-7 | - | TRBV27 | TRBD2 | CASSSRRGVSYEQYF | TGTGCCAGCAGTTCGCGGCGGGGGGTCTCCTACGAGCAGTACTTC
TRBJ1-2 | - | TRBV28 | TRBD1 | CASSLAGQGASGYTF | TGTGCCAGCAGTTTAGCGGGACAGGGGGCGAGTGGCTACACCTTC
TRBJ1-3 | once | TRBV5-1 | - | CASSREAGNTIYF | TGCGCCAGCAGCCGGGAGGCGGGAAACACCATATATTTT
TRBJ2-7 | - | TRBV9 | TRBD2 | CASSGTGLAAKVQYF | TGTGCCAGCAGCGGAACGGGACTAGCGGCCAAGGTGCAGTACTTC
TRBJ2-7 | few | TRBV10-1 | TRBD2 | CASTAGTSGSYEQYF | TGCGCCAGCACTGCCGGGACTAGCGGATCCTACGAGCAGTACTTC
TRBJ1-1 | - | TRBV3-1/TRBV3-2 | - | CASSQGAHMNTEAFF | TGTGCCAGCAGCCAGGGCGCCCACATGAACACTGAAGCTTTCTTT